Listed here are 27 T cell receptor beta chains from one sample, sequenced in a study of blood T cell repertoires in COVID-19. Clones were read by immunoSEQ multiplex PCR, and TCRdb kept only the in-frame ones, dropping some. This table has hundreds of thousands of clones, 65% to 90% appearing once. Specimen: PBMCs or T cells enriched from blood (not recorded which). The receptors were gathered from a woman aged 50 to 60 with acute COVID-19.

CDR3: CASSRGLRQGGNYGYTF. CDR3 DNA sequence: TGTGCCAGCAGCCGGGGTCTAAGGCAGGGGGGAAACTATGGCTACACCTTC. This chain uses TRBV7-8 with TRBJ1-2, with 7 bases aligning to TRBD1. Germline loops: CDR1 SGHVS, CDR2 FQNEAQ. The CDR3 spans 17 residues. V was clipped by 5 bases and J by 2 bases; unmatched bases: 14.

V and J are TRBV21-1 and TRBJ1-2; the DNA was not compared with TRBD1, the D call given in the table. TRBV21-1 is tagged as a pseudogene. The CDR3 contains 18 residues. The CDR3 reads CASSKGFTGAKINYGYTF. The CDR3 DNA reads TGTGCCAGCAGCAAAGGATTCACAGGGGCAAAGATCAACTATGGCTACACCTTC.

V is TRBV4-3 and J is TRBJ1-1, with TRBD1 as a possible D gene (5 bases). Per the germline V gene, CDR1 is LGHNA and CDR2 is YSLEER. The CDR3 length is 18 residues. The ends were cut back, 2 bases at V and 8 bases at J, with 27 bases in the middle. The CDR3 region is CASSQQDLPVGFGAEAFF. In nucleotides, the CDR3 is TGCGCCAGCAGCCAACAAGACCTCCCGGTCGGGTTTGGGGCGGAAGCTTTCTTT.

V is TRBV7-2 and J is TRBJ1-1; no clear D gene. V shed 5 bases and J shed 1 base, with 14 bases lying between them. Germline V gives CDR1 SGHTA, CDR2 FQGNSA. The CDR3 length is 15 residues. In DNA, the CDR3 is TGTGCCAGCAGCCCCGGCGGTGGCAGGAACACTGAAGCTTTCTTT. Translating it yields CASSPGGGRNTEAFF.

The DNA for the CDR3 is TGTGCCAGCAGTCGCCGGGAGGGCACAGATACGCAGTATTTT. Amino acid sequence: CASSRREGTDTQYF. The V gene is TRBV6-5, the J gene TRBJ2-3, with 7 bases aligning to TRBD2. Unmatched junction bases numbered 3, after V lost 5 bases and J lost 1 base. CDR3 length equals 14 residues. The V gene's germline CDR1 is MNHEY and CDR2 SVGAGI.

The chain's CDR3 is CASSWGVVGNQPQHF. The DNA for the CDR3 is TGTGCCAGCAGCTGGGGGGTTGTGGGCAATCAGCCCCAGCATTTT. The rearrangement joins TRBV7-2 to TRBJ1-5; perhaps TRBD1 as D (5 bases). CDR3 size: 15 residues. CDR1 is SGHTA and CDR2 is FQGNSA in the germline V gene. Trimming shortened V by 4 bases and J by 2 bases, and 12 bases separated the two germline ends.

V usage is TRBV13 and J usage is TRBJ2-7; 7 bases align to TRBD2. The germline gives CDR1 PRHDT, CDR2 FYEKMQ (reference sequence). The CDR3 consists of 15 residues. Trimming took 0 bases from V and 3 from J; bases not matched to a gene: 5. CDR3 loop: CASSLGGGLGYEQYF. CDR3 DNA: TGTGCCAGCAGCTTAGGGGGAGGACTAGGCTACGAGCAGTACTTC.

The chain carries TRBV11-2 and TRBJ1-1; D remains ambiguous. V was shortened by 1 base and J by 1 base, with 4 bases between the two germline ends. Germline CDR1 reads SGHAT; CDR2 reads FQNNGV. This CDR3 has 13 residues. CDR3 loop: CASSLGANTEAFF. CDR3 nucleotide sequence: TGTGCCAGCAGCTTAGGGGCGAACACTGAAGCTTTCTTT.

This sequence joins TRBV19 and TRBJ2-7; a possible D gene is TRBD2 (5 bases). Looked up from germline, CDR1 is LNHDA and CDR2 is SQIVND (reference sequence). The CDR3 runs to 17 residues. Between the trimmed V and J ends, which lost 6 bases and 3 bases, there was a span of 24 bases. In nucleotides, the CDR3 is TGTGCCAGTAGCCTGAGGGTCTCCACGAACCTCATCTACGAGCAGTACTTC. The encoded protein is CASSLRVSTNLIYEQYF.

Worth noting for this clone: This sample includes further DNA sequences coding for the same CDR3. The CDR3 sequence is CASSLEGGNQPQHF. Written as DNA, the CDR3 is TGCGCCAGCAGCTTGGAAGGGGGAAATCAGCCCCAGCATTTT. V gene TRBV5-1 combines with J gene TRBJ1-5; a possible D gene is TRBD1 (6 bases). V shed 0 bases and J shed 4 bases, with 8 bases lying between them. The CDR3 spans 14 residues. Germline V gene sequence: CDR1 SGHRS, CDR2 YFSETQ.

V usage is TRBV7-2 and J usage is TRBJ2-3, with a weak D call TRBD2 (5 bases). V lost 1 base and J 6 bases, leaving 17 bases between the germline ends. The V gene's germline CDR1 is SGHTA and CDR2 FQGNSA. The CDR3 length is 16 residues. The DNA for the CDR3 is TGTGCCAGCAGCTTAGTTCGGGGTACATCAGTGGATACGCAGTATTTT. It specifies CASSLVRGTSVDTQYF.

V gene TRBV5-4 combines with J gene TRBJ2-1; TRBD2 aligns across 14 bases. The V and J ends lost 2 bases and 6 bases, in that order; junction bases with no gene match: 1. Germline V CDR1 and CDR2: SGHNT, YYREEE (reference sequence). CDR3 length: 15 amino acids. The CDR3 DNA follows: TGTGCCAGCAGCTTTGGACTAGCGGGGGGCAATGAGCAGTTCTTC. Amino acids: CASSFGLAGGNEQFF.

The CDR3 DNA reads TGTGCCAGCAGTTTTCCCACTCCTACTAGCGGCCCAGGAATGCAGTTCTTC. Translated, it gives CASSFPTPTSGPGMQFF. This chain links TRBV27 with TRBJ2-1, with 8 bases that match TRBD2. Losses at the gene ends were 3 bases for V and 12 bases for J; bases not matched to a gene: 19. CDR3 length: 17 residues. From germline, CDR1 is MNHEY and CDR2 SMNVEV (reference sequence).

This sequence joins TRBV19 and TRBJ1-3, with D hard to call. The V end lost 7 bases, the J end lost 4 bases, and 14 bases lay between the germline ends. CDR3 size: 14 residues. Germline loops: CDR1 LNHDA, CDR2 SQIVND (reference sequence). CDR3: CASTPGNPGNTIYF. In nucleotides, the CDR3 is TGTGCCAGTACTCCGGGAAATCCAGGAAACACCATATATTTT.

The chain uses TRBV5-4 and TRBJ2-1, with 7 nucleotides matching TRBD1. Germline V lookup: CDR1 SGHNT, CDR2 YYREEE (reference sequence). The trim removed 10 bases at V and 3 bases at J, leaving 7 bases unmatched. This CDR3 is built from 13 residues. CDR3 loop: CASRGTFYNEQFF. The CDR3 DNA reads TGTGCCTCCAGGGGGACCTTCTACAATGAGCAGTTCTTC.

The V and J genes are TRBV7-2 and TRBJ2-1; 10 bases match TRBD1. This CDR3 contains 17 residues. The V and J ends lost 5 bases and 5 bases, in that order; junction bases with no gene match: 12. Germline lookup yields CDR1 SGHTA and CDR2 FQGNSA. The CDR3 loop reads CASSPGGGTGAHNEQFF. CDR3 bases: TGTGCCAGCAGCCCCGGGGGCGGGACAGGGGCCCACAATGAGCAGTTCTTC. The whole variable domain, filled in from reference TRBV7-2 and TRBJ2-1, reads GAGVSQSPSNKVTEKGKDVELRCDPISGHTALYWYRQSLGQGLEFLIYFQGNSAPDKSGLPSDRFSAERTGGSVSTLTIQRTQQEDSAVYLCASSPGGGTGAHNEQFFGPGTRLTVL.

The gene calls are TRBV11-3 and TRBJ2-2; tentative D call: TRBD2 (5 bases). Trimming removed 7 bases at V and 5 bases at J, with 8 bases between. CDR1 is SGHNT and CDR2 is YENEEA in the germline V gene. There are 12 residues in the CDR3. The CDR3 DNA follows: TGTGCCAGCAAGAGGGAAACCGGGGAGCTGTTTTTT. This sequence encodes CASKRETGELFF.

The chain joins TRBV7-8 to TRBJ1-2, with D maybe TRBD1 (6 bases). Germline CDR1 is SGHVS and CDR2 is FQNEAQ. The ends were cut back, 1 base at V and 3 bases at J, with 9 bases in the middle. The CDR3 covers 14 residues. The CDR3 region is CASSLGYRDYGYTF. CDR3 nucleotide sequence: TGTGCCAGCAGCTTAGGTTACAGGGACTATGGCTACACCTTC. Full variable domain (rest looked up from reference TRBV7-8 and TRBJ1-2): GAGVSQSPRYKVAKRGQDVALRCDPISGHVSLFWYQQALGQGPEFLTYFQNEAQLDKSGLPSDRFFAERPEGSVSTLKIQRTQQEDSAVYLCASSLGYRDYGYTFGSGTRLTVV.

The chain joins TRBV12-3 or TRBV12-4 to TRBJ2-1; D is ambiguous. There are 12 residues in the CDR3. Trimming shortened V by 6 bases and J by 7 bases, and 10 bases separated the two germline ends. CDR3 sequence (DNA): TGTGCCAGCAGCCCCTCTCGGAATGAGCAGTTCTTC. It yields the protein CASSPSRNEQFF.

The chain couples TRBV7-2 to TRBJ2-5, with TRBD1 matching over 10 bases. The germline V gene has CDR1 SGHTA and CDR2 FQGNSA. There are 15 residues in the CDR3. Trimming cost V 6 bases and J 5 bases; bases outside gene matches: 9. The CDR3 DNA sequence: TGTGCCAGCAGACTGTGGGACAGGGGATACGAGACCCAGTACTTC. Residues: CASRLWDRGYETQYF.

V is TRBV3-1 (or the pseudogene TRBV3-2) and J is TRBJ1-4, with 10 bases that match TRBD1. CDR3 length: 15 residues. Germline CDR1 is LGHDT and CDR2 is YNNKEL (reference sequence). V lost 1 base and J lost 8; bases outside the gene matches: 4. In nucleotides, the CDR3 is TGTGCCAGCAGCCAAGTGACAGGGGGCTACGAAAAACTGTTTTTT. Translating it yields CASSQVTGGYEKLFF.

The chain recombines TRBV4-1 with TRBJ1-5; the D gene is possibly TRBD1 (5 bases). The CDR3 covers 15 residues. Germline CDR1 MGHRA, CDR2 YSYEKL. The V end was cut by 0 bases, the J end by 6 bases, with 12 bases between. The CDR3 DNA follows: TGCGCCAGCAGCCAAGACGACAGAGGCAGTCAGCCCCAGCATTTT. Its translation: CASSQDDRGSQPQHF.

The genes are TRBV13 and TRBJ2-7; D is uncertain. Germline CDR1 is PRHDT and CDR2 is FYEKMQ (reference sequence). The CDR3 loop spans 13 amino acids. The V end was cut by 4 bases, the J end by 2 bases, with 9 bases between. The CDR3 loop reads CASSSRTPYEQYF. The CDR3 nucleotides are TGTGCCAGCAGCTCCCGTACACCCTACGAGCAGTACTTC.

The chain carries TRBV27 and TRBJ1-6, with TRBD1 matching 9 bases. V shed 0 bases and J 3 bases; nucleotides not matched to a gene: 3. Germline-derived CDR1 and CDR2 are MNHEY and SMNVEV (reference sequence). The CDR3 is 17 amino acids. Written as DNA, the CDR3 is TGTGCCAGCAGTTTATCGGGACAGGGAGTCTATAATTCACCCCTCCACTTT. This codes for CASSLSGQGVYNSPLHF.

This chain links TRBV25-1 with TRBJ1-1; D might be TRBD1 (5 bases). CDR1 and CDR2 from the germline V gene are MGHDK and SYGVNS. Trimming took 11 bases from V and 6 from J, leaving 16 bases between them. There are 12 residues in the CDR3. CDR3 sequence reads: CAPTRGSAEAFF. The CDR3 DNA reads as TGTGCCCCAACCCGGGGGTCCGCTGAAGCTTTCTTT. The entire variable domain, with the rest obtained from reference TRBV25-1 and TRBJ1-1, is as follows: EADIYQTPRYLVIGTGKKITLECSQTMGHDKMYWYQQDPGMELHLIHYSYGVNSTEKGDLSSESTVSRIRTEHFPLTLESARPSHTSQYLCAPTRGSAEAFFGQGTRLTVV.

The CDR3 sequence is CASSRLAGSDTQYF. The CDR3, as DNA: TGTGCCAGCAGCCGACTAGCGGGATCAGATACGCAGTATTTT. This rearrangement joins TRBV6-2 or TRBV6-3 to TRBJ2-3, with TRBD2 matching over 11 bases. The CDR3 has 14 amino acids. J was trimmed by 4 bases and V by 6 bases; bases with no gene match: 3. CDR1 and CDR2 from the germline V gene are MNHEY and SVGEGT.

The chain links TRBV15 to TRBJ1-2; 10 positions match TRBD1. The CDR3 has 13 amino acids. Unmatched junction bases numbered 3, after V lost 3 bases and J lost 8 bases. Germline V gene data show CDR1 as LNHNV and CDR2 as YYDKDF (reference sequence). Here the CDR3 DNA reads TGTGCCACCAGCAGCGAGACAGGGGGCGGCTACACCTTC. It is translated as CATSSETGGGYTF.